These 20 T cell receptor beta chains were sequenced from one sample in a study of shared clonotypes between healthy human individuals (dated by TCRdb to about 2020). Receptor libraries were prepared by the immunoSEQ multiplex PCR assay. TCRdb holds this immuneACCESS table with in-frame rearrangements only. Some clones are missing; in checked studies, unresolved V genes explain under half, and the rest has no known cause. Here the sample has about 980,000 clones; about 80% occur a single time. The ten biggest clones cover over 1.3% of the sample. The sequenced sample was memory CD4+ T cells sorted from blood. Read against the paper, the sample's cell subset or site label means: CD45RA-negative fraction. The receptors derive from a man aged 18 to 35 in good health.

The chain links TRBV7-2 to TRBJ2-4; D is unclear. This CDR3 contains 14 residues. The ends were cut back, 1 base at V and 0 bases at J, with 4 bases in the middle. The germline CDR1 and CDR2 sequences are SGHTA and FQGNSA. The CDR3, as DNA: TGTGCCAGCAGCTTAGGTGCAGCCAAAAACATTCAGTACTTC. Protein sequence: CASSLGAAKNIQYF.

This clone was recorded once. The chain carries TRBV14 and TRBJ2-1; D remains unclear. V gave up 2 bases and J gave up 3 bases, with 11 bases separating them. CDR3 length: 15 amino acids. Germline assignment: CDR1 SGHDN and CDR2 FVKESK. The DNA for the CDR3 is TGTGCCAGCAGCCAAACGTCAAGAAACTACAATGAGCAGTTCTTC. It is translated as CASSQTSRNYNEQFF.

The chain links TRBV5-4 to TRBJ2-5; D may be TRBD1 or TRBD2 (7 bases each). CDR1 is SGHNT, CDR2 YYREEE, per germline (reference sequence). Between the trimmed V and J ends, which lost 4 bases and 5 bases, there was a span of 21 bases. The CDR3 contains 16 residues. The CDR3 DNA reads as TGTGCCAGCAGCAGCACAGGGAGGGGGCAGGGGGAGACCCAGTACTTC. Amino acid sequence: CASSSTGRGQGETQYF.

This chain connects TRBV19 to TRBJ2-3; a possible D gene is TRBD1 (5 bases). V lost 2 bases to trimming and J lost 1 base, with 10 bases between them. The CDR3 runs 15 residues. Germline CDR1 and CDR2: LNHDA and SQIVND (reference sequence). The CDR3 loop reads CASSISTGGTDTQYF. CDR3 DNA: TGTGCCAGTAGTATATCCACAGGCGGCACAGATACGCAGTATTTT.

CDR3 residues: CASSQQGWEPQHF. The DNA of the CDR3 is TGTGCCAGCAGTCAACAGGGGTGGGAGCCCCAGCATTTT. This chain connects TRBV6-1 to TRBJ1-5; 7 nucleotides line up with TRBD1. Losses at the gene ends were 5 bases for V and 8 bases for J; bases not matched to a gene: 6. The CDR3 contains 13 residues. Germline CDR1 reads MNHNS; CDR2 reads SASEGT.

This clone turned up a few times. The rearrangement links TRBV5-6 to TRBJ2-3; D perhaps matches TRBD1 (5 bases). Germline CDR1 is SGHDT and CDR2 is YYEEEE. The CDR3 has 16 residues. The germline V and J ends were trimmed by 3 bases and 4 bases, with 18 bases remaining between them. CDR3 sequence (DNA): TGTGCCAGCAGCTCAACTGGGCAGGGATTTGCAGATACGCAGTATTTT. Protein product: CASSSTGQGFADTQYF.

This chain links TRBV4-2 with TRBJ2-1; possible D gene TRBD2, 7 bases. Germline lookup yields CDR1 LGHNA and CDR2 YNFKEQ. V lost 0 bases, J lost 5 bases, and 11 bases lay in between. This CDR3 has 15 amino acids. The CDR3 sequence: CASSQERGLNNEQFF. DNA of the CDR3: TGTGCCAGCAGCCAAGAGCGGGGGCTTAACAATGAGCAGTTCTTC.

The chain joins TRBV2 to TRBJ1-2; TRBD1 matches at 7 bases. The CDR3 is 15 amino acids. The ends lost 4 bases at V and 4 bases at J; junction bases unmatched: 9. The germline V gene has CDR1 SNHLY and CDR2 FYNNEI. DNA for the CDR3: TGTGCCAGCAGTGGAGAGAGGGGGCAATCCTATGGCTACACCTTC. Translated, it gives CASSGERGQSYGYTF.

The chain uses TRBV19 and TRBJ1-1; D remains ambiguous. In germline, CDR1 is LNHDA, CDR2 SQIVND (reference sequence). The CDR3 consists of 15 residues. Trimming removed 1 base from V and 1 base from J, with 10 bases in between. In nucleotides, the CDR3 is TGTGCCAGTAGTATAGCCGGAGACTGGAACACTGAAGCTTTCTTT. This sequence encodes CASSIAGDWNTEAFF.

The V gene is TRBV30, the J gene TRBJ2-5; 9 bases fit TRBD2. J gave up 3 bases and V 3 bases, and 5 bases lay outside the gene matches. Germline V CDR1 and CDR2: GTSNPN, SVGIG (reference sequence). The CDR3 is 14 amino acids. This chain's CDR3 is CAWSSGGPKETQYF. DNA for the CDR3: TGTGCCTGGAGCAGCGGGGGGCCCAAAGAGACCCAGTACTTC.

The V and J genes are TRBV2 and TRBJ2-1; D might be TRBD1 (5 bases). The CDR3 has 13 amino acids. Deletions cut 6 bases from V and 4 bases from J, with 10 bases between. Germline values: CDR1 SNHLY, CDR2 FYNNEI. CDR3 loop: CASSSTVYNEQFF. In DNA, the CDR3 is TGTGCCAGCAGCTCGACAGTATACAATGAGCAGTTCTTC.

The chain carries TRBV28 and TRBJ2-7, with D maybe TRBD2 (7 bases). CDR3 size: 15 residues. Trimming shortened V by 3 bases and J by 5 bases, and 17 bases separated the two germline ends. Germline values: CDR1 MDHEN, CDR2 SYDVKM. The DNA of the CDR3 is TGTGCCAGCAGTTTGAGTGGGGGGGCGAATCACGAGCAGTACTTC. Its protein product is CASSLSGGANHEQYF. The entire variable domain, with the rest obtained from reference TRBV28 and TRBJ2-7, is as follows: DVKVTQSSRYLVKRTGEKVFLECVQDMDHENMFWYRQDPGLGLRLIYFSYDVKMKEKGDIPEGYSVSREKKERFSLILESASTNQTSMYLCASSLSGGANHEQYFGPGTRLTVT.

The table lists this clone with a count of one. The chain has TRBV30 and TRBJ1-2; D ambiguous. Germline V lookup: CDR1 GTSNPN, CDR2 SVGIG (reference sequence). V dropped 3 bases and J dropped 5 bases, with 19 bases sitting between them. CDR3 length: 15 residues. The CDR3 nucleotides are TGTGCCTGGAGGACCCCGGTCGGGCTTAGGTATGGCTACACCTTC. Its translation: CAWRTPVGLRYGYTF. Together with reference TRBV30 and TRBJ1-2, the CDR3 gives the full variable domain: SQTIHQWPATLVQPVGSPLSLECTVEGTSNPNLYWYRQAAGRGLQLLFYSVGIGQISSEVPQNLSASRPQDRQFILSSKKLLLSDSGFYLCAWRTPVGLRYGYTFGSGTRLTVV.

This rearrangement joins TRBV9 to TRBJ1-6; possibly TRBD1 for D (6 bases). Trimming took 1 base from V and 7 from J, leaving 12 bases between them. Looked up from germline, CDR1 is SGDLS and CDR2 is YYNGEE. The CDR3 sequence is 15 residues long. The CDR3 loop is CASSVRDKENSPLHF. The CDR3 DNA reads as TGTGCCAGCAGCGTACGGGACAAAGAGAATTCACCCCTCCACTTT.

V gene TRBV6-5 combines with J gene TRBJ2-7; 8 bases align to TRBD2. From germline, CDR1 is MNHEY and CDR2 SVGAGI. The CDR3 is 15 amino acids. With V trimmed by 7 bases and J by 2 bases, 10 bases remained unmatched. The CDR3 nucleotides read TGTGCCAGCATCCCTAACGCGGGGGGCGCCTACGAGCAGTACTTC. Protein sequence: CASIPNAGGAYEQYF.

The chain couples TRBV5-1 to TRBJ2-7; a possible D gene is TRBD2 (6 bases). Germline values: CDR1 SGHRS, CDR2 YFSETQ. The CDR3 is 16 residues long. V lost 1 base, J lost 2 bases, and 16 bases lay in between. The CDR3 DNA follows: TGCGCCAGCAGCTTGTTCGGGACTTCGCCTGCCTACGAGCAGTACTTC. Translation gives CASSLFGTSPAYEQYF.

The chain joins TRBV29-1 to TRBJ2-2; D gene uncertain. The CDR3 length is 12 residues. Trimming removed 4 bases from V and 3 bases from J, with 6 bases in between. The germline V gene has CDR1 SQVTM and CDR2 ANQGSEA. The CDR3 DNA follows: TGCAGCGTTGCCCGGGACACCGGGGAGCTGTTTTTT. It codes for CSVARDTGELFF.

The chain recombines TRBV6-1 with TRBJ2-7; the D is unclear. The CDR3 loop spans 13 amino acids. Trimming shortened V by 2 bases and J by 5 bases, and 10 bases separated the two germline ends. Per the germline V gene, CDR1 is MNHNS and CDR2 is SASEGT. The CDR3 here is CASSERSRDEQYF. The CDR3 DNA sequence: TGTGCCAGCAGTGAACGGTCGAGAGACGAGCAGTACTTC.

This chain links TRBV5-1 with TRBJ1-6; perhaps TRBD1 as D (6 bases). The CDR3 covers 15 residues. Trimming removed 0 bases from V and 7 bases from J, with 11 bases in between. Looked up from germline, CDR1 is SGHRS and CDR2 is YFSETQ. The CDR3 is CASSLDQGRNSPLHF. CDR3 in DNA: TGCGCCAGCAGCTTGGACCAGGGGAGAAATTCACCCCTCCACTTT.

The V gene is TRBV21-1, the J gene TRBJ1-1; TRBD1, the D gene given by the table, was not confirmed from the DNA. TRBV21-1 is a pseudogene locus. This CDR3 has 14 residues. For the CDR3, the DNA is TGTGCCCGCGAAAGGGACAGCTTGAACACTGAAGCTTTCTTT. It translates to CARERDSLNTEAFF.